A single sample gave rise to the 21 T cell receptor beta chains below, sequenced in a study of blood T cell repertoires in COVID-19. TCRdb keeps only in-frame clones here, not all; method: immunoSEQ multiplex PCR. The sample gives hundreds of thousands of clones, approximately 78% of which show up once; over 4% is in the top ten. Sequencing was carried out using PBMCs or T cells enriched from blood (not recorded which). The receptors originated from a man aged 40-49 years who had been exposed to COVID-19.

The V gene is TRBV25-1, the J gene TRBJ1-4; tentative D call: TRBD1 (6 bases). Between the trimmed V and J ends, which lost 4 bases and 6 bases, there was a span of 15 bases. The germline gives CDR1 MGHDK, CDR2 SYGVNS. The CDR3 contains 15 residues. This CDR3 reads CASSGDKGWDEKLFF. Written as DNA, the CDR3 is TGTGCCAGCAGTGGGGACAAAGGGTGGGATGAAAAACTGTTTTTT.

The chain combines TRBV12-5 with TRBJ2-3; D is uncertain. CDR1 and CDR2 from the germline V gene are LGHNT and FRNRAP. The CDR3 spans 12 residues. With 5 bases removed from V and 9 bases from J, the gap between germline ends came to 12 bases. The CDR3 DNA reads as TGTGCTAGTGGTCCAGCGAGTGGCACGCAGTATTTT. Translation gives CASGPASGTQYF. Supplemented by reference TRBV12-5 and TRBJ2-3, the full variable domain reads DARVTQTPRHKVTEMGQEVTMRCQPILGHNTVFWYRQTMMQGLELLAYFRNRAPLDDSGMPKDRFSAEMPDATLATLKIQPSEPRDSAVYFCASGPASGTQYFGPGTRLTVL.

This clone was counted ten times or more. The same CDR3 arises from other DNA sequences in this sample as well. The rearrangement links TRBV7-3 to TRBJ1-1, with D hard to call. The length of the CDR3 is 13 residues. With 5 bases removed from V and 6 bases from J, the gap between germline ends came to 13 bases. Germline V gene data show CDR1 as SGHTA and CDR2 as FQGTGA. Here the CDR3 DNA reads TGTGCCAGCAGCCTAGAAAGAAGGTCTGAAGCTTTCTTT. Amino acids: CASSLERRSEAFF. The complete variable domain, with remaining parts taken from reference TRBV7-3 and TRBJ1-1, reads GAGVSQTPSNKVTEKGKYVELRCDPISGHTALYWYRQSLGQGPEFLIYFQGTGAADDSGLPNDRFFAVRPEGSVSTLKIQRTERGDSAVYLCASSLERRSEAFFGQGTRLTVV.

This clone has more than one count but fewer than ten. This chain connects TRBV7-9 to TRBJ2-3; 7 nucleotides line up with TRBD1. Germline V gene sequence: CDR1 SEHNR, CDR2 FQNEAQ (reference sequence). The V segment lost 4 bases and the J segment 4 bases; nucleotides outside the gene matches: 5. The CDR3 has 14 residues. The CDR3 sequence is CASSYLQGSDTQYF. The CDR3 coding sequence is TGTGCCAGCAGCTACTTACAGGGGTCAGATACGCAGTATTTT.

The chain has TRBV2 and TRBJ1-5; D is possibly TRBD1 (6 bases). Trimming pared 7 bases from V and 2 bases from J, leaving 15 bases between. CDR3 length equals 15 residues. The germline V gene has CDR1 SNHLY and CDR2 FYNNEI. CDR3 sequence (DNA): TGTGCCAGCACTTGGGGGGGGGCAGGCAATCAGCCCCAGCATTTT. It specifies CASTWGGAGNQPQHF.

The rearrangement links TRBV10-1 to TRBJ1-4; D may be TRBD1 (5 bases). The CDR3 extends over 14 amino acids. V dropped 5 bases and J dropped 6 bases, with 13 bases sitting between them. In germline, CDR1 is WNHNN, CDR2 SYGVQD (reference sequence). The CDR3 sequence: CASSSGEGDEKLFF. The CDR3 coding sequence is TGCGCCAGCAGTAGCGGGGAAGGGGATGAAAAACTGTTTTTT.

This clone was seen only once. The rearrangement joins TRBV6-5 to TRBJ1-6; tentative D call: TRBD1 (5 bases). From germline, CDR1 is MNHEY and CDR2 SVGAGI. The CDR3 contains 13 residues. V lost 6 bases, J lost 9 bases, and 12 bases lay in between. The CDR3 region has the DNA TGTGCCAGCAGGCGGGGGATCAGTTCACCCCTCCACTTT. Amino acids: CASRRGISSPLHF.

The chain uses TRBV18 and TRBJ1-1; D might be TRBD1 (5 bases). V was shortened by 5 bases and J by 1 base, with 11 bases between the two germline ends. This CDR3 spans 14 amino acids. Germline values: CDR1 KGHSH, CDR2 LQKENI. The CDR3 spells CASSSGFANTEAFF. DNA of the CDR3: TGTGCCAGCTCATCAGGGTTTGCGAACACTGAAGCTTTCTTT.

The chain employs TRBV19 and TRBJ2-1; TRBD2 agrees at 8 bases. Germline values: CDR1 LNHDA, CDR2 SQIVND (reference sequence). V lost 7 bases, J lost 3 bases, and 5 bases stayed unmatched. The CDR3 is made up of 14 amino acids. CDR3: CASKASGYYNEQFF. DNA for the CDR3: TGTGCCAGTAAGGCTAGCGGGTACTACAATGAGCAGTTCTTC. The variable domain in full, with the rest retrieved from reference TRBV19 and TRBJ2-1, is DGGITQSPKYLFRKEGQNVTLSCEQNLNHDAMYWYRQDPGQGLRLIYYSQIVNDFQKGDIAEGYSVSREKKESFPLTVTSAQKNPTAFYLCASKASGYYNEQFFGPGTRLTVL.

This clone appeared a single time. The rearrangement links TRBV6-5 to TRBJ2-7, with TRBD1 matching 10 bases. The V gene's germline CDR1 is MNHEY and CDR2 SVGAGI. The CDR3 consists of 15 residues. The trim removed 6 bases at V and 2 bases at J, leaving 7 bases unmatched. CDR3 protein: CASSGLGQGAYEQYF. CDR3 bases: TGTGCCAGCAGCGGTTTAGGACAGGGGGCCTACGAGCAGTACTTC.

The rearrangement joins TRBV15 to TRBJ2-1; a weak D match, TRBD2 (6 bases). With 1 base removed from V and 5 bases from J, the gap between germline ends came to 15 bases. Germline CDR1 is LNHNV and CDR2 is YYDKDF (reference sequence). The CDR3 is 16 amino acids. The CDR3 DNA sequence: TGTGCCACCAGCAGAGGCCGTGGAGGGGCGAACAATGAGCAGTTCTTC. This sequence encodes CATSRGRGGANNEQFF.

The gene calls are TRBV5-4 and TRBJ2-6; unclear D gene. The CDR3 contains 18 residues. Trimming removed 0 bases from V and 4 bases from J, with 17 bases in between. Looked up from germline, CDR1 is SGHNT and CDR2 is YYREEE (reference sequence). The CDR3 DNA follows: TGTGCCAGCAGCTTGGGCTCGGGTGGCGGCCTCGGGGCCAACGTCCTGACTTTC. The encoded protein is CASSLGSGGGLGANVLTF.

The chain couples TRBV12-3 or TRBV12-4 to TRBJ2-7; TRBD1 matches 7 bases. J lost 5 bases, V lost 10 bases, and 5 bases had no gene match. The CDR3 sequence is 11 residues long. For the CDR3, the DNA is TGTGCCACAGGACAGGTTGACGAGCAGTACTTC. Translated: CATGQVDEQYF.

A few counts support this clone. This chain links TRBV18 with TRBJ2-2, with TRBD1 matching 9 bases. J gave up 4 bases and V 2 bases, and 2 bases lay outside the gene matches. From germline, CDR1 is KGHSH and CDR2 LQKENI. This CDR3 has 15 amino acids. The CDR3 region has the DNA TGTGCCAGCTCACCAGCGGGACAGGGCACCGGGGAGCTGTTTTTT. It is translated as CASSPAGQGTGELFF.

V and J are TRBV15 and TRBJ2-1, with D hard to call. Trimming took 0 bases from V and 9 from J, leaving 12 bases between them. Germline V CDR1 and CDR2: LNHNV, YYDKDF (reference sequence). CDR3 length: 14 amino acids. CDR3 region: CATSREKARVEQFF. Here the CDR3 DNA reads TGTGCCACCAGCAGAGAAAAGGCTCGGGTTGAGCAGTTCTTC.

The chain carries TRBV14 and TRBJ1-1; D remains unclear. This CDR3 spans 14 amino acids. Germline V gene data show CDR1 as SGHDN and CDR2 as FVKESK. The V and J ends lost 0 bases and 7 bases respectively, with 12 bases between them. Here the CDR3 reads CASSQDRYKDEAFF. The CDR3 nucleotides are TGTGCCAGCAGCCAAGATCGCTATAAAGATGAAGCTTTCTTT.

This chain uses TRBV7-2 with TRBJ2-5; D might be TRBD2 (6 bases). Germline CDR1 SGHTA, CDR2 FQGNSA. The CDR3 length is 15 residues. V shed 3 bases and J shed 12 bases, with 23 bases lying between them. The CDR3 loop reads CASSFGPRQGGFEYF. The CDR3 coding sequence is TGTGCCAGCAGCTTCGGCCCAAGGCAGGGAGGATTCGAGTACTTC.

This chain connects TRBV24-1 to TRBJ2-1, with 7 bases identical to TRBD2. With V trimmed by 6 bases and J by 6 bases, 4 bases remained unmatched. The CDR3 has 13 amino acids. CDR1 is KGHDR, CDR2 SFDVKD, per germline. For the CDR3, the DNA is TGTGCCACCAGTTTTGCGGGAGTCAATGAGCAGTTCTTC. Protein sequence: CATSFAGVNEQFF.

The chain links TRBV29-1 to TRBJ2-5; no definite D call. V was shortened by 4 bases and J by 4 bases, with 13 bases between the two germline ends. The CDR3 is 13 amino acids. The germline V gene has CDR1 SQVTM and CDR2 ANQGSEA. CDR3 sequence: CSVVVQVGETQYF. The CDR3 DNA reads TGCAGCGTTGTGGTCCAGGTTGGAGAGACCCAGTACTTC.

This clone was found once. This chain uses TRBV12-3 or TRBV12-4 with TRBJ2-4; D perhaps matches TRBD2 (6 bases). The V end lost 7 bases, the J end lost 13 bases, and 17 bases lay between the germline ends. The CDR3 spans 12 residues. The CDR3 loop is CASTNLGDSQYF. As DNA, the CDR3 is TGTGCCAGCACCAACCTCGGGGACTCGCAGTACTTC.

V gene TRBV5-1 combines with J gene TRBJ2-1; TRBD2 matches at 14 bases. Per the germline V gene, CDR1 is SGHRS and CDR2 is YFSETQ. V was clipped by 6 bases and J by 4 bases; unmatched bases: 3. The CDR3 totals 15 residues. The CDR3 sequence: CASTGTSGSYNEQFF. CDR3 DNA sequence: TGCGCCAGCACCGGGACTAGCGGGAGTTACAATGAGCAGTTCTTC.